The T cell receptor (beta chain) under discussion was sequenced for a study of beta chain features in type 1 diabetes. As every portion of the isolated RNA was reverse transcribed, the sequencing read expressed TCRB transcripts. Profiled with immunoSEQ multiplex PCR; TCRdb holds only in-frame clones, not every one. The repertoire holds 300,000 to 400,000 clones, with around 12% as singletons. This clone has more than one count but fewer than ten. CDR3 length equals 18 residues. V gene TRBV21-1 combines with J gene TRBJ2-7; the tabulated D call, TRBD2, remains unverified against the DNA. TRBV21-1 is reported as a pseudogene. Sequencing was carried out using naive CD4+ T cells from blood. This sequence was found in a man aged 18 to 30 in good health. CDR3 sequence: CASSKVSDSERETYEQYF. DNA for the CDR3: TGTGCCAGCAGCAAAGTATCGGACTCTGAGCGGGAGACCTACGAGCAGTACTTC.